Presented here are 8 T cell receptor beta chains from one specimen sequenced in a study of blood T cell repertoires in COVID-19. Profiling relied on immunoSEQ multiplex PCR, and the TCRdb table lists in-frame clones only, not all of them. Of approximately 91,000 clones detected, nearly 90% appear once; the ten largest clones hold approximately 5%. The sample was peripheral blood. These receptor sequences come from a man in his 70s with acute or convalescent COVID-19.

The chain carries TRBV6-5 and TRBJ2-2, with a possible D match to TRBD2 (6 bases). The CDR3 extends over 12 amino acids. Germline V gene data show CDR1 as MNHEY and CDR2 as SVGAGI. Deletions cut 8 bases from V and 8 bases from J, with 12 bases between. CDR3 coding DNA: TGTGCCAGCGGCGGGAACGGGGGGGAGCTGTTTTTT. This codes for CASGGNGGELFF.

V is TRBV30 and J is TRBJ1-2, with 11 bases matching TRBD1. The germline V gene encodes CDR1 GTSNPN and CDR2 SVGIG (reference sequence). This CDR3 contains 15 residues. V was pared by 5 bases and J by 7 bases, with 12 bases of the junction left unmatched. In nucleotides, the CDR3 is TGTGCCTGGGCCGGGGCGGACAGGGGGCCTAGTGGCTACACCTTC. Protein product: CAWAGADRGPSGYTF.

This clone was recorded a few times. This chain joins TRBV7-8 and TRBJ1-2; D ambiguous. With 0 bases removed from V and 5 bases from J, the gap between germline ends came to 7 bases. The CDR3 is 13 amino acids. From germline, CDR1 is SGHVS and CDR2 FQNEAQ. The CDR3 DNA reads as TGTGCCAGCAGCTTAGCGTCCGGGTATGGCTACACCTTC. As protein: CASSLASGYGYTF.

This chain links TRBV28 with TRBJ1-2; TRBD1 aligns across 7 bases. The CDR3 totals 12 residues. CDR1 MDHEN and CDR2 SYDVKM come from the germline V gene. The V and J ends lost 4 bases and 6 bases, in that order; junction bases with no gene match: 2. This chain's CDR3 is CASSSDRDGYTF. The CDR3 DNA reads TGTGCCAGCAGTTCCGACAGGGATGGCTACACCTTC.

This sequence joins TRBV7-2 and TRBJ1-4, with a weak D call TRBD1 (6 bases). This CDR3 contains 15 residues. The germline gives CDR1 SGHTA, CDR2 FQGNSA. V shed 1 base and J shed 3 bases, with 9 bases lying between them. CDR3 nucleotide sequence: TGTGCCAGCAGCTTAGTGGGGGCGGCTAATGAAAAACTGTTTTTT. This encodes CASSLVGAANEKLFF.

This clone was found once. This chain uses TRBV19 with TRBJ1-5; D perhaps matches TRBD1 (5 bases). In germline, CDR1 is LNHDA, CDR2 SQIVND (reference sequence). The CDR3 has 15 amino acids. Trimming took 8 bases from V and 3 from J, leaving 17 bases between them. The CDR3 region has the DNA TGTGCCAGTGGGTCAGGGATCCCTCACAATCAGCCCCAGCATTTT. It translates to CASGSGIPHNQPQHF.

The CDR3: CASSPLRGVSPLHF. For the CDR3, the DNA is TGTGCCAGCAGTCCGCTCCGGGGGGTCTCACCCCTCCACTTT. The chain couples TRBV27 to TRBJ1-6; D is perhaps TRBD1 (5 bases). The CDR3 length is 14 residues. Germline-derived CDR1 and CDR2 are MNHEY and SMNVEV (reference sequence). V was trimmed by 5 bases and J by 10 bases, leaving 15 bases between them.

The V call is TRBV2, the J call TRBJ1-5; perhaps TRBD1 as D (5 bases). Trimming pared 3 bases from V and 6 bases from J, leaving 12 bases between. Germline values: CDR1 SNHLY, CDR2 FYNNEI. The CDR3 length is 14 residues. CDR3 in amino acids: CASSEGRGGQPQHF. The DNA of the CDR3 is TGTGCCAGCAGTGAGGGGAGGGGAGGTCAGCCCCAGCATTTT.